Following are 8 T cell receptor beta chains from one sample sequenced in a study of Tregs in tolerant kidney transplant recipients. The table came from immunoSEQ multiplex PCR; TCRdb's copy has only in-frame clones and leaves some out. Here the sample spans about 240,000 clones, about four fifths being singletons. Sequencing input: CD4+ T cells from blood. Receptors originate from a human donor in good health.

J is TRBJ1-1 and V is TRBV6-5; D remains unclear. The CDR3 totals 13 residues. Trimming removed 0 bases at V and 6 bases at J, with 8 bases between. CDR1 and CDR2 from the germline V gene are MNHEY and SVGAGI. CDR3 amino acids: CASSYSFGSEAFF. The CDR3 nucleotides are TGTGCCAGCAGTTACTCGTTCGGGTCTGAAGCTTTCTTT.

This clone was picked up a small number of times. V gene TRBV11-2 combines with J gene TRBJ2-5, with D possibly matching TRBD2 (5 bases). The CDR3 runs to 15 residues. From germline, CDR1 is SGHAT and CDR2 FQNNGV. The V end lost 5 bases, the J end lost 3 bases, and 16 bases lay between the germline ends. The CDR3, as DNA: TGTGCCAGCAGCCCCCGGAGGCCCCCTAAAGAGACCCAGTACTTC. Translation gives CASSPRRPPKETQYF.

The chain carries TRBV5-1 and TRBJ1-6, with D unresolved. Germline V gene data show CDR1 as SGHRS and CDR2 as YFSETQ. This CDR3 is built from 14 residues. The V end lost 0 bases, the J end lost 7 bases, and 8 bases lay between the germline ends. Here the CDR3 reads CASSLEQQNSPLHF. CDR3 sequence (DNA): TGCGCCAGCAGCTTGGAGCAACAGAATTCACCCCTCCACTTT.

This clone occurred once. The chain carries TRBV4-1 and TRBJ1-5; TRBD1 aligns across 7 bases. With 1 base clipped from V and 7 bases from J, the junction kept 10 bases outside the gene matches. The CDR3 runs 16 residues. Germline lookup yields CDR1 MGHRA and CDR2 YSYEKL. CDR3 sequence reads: CASSQGQGGMGQPQHF. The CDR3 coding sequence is TGCGCCAGCAGCCAAGGGCAGGGGGGCATGGGACAGCCCCAGCATTTT.

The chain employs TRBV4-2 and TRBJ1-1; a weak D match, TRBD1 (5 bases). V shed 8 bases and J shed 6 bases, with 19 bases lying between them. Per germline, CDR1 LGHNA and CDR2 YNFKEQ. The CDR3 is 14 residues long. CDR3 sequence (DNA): TGTGCCAGCTCGGCCCAGGGTTTAAGCGCTGAAGCTTTCTTT. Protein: CASSAQGLSAEAFF.

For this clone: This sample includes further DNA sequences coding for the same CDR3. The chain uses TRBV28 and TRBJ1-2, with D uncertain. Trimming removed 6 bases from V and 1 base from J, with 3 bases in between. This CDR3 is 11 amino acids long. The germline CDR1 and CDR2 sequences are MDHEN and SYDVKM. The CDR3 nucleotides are TGTGCCAGCAGCTATAACTATGGCTACACCTTC. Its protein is CASSYNYGYTF.

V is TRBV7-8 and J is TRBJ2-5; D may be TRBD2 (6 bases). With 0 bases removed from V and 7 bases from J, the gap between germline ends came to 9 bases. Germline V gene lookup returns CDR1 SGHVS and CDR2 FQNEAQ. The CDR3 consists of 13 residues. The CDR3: CASSLAEGGTQYF. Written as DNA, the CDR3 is TGTGCCAGCAGCTTAGCAGAGGGAGGGACCCAGTACTTC.

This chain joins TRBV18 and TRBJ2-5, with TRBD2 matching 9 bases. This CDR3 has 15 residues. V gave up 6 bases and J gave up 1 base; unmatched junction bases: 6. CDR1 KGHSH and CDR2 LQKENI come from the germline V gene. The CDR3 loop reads CASSQVAGVQETQYF. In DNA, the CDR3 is TGTGCCAGCTCGCAGGTAGCGGGAGTCCAAGAGACCCAGTACTTC.